What follows are 6 T cell receptor beta chains derived from one specimen sequenced in a study of control samples from healthy donors and cancer patients. Some clones are missing from TCRdb's copy, which holds only in-frame ones; the method was immunoSEQ multiplex PCR. Seen here are some 410,000 clones, 80% to 95% observed once, and the top ten hold 5% to 8%. Sequencing was carried out using PBMCs. These receptors all come from a man aged 35 to 55 with head and neck cancer.

V gene TRBV29-1 combines with J gene TRBJ1-1; D call uncertain. CDR1 is SQVTM and CDR2 is ANQGSEA in the germline V gene. The CDR3 covers 12 residues. V lost 4 bases to trimming and J lost 11 bases, with 17 bases between them. CDR3 in amino acids: CSVVGQDRGAFF. The CDR3 DNA sequence: TGCAGCGTTGTCGGGCAGGACCGAGGGGCTTTCTTT.

The chain joins TRBV4-1 to TRBJ2-2; 9 nucleotides align to TRBD1. Germline trimming cut 0 bases from V and 5 bases from J; bases unmatched to any gene: 10. Germline loops: CDR1 MGHRA, CDR2 YSYEKL. The CDR3 covers 18 residues. CDR3 in amino acids: CASSQDKGTGIFTGELFF. CDR3 DNA: TGCGCCAGCAGCCAAGACAAGGGGACAGGGATATTTACCGGGGAGCTGTTTTTT.

The rearrangement links TRBV6-4 to TRBJ2-1; TRBD2 matches 7 bases. After removal of 0 bases from V and 5 bases from J, the junction contained 7 bases not matched to a gene. This CDR3 has 16 amino acids. Germline V gene sequence: CDR1 MRHNA, CDR2 SNTAGT. CDR3 sequence: CASSDSAGPQNNEQFF. CDR3 in DNA: TGTGCCAGCAGTGACTCAGCGGGACCTCAAAACAATGAGCAGTTCTTC.

The chain uses TRBV11-2 and TRBJ2-3, with D possibly matching TRBD2 (5 bases). CDR1 and CDR2 from the germline V gene are SGHAT and FQNNGV. Trimming removed 3 bases at V and 2 bases at J, with 9 bases between. This CDR3 spans 14 amino acids. DNA of the CDR3: TGTGCCAGCAGCTTTCGGGGAACCACAGATACGCAGTATTTT. Protein: CASSFRGTTDTQYF.

The sample holds one count of this clone. For the CDR3, the DNA is TGTGCCAGCAGCCAGGGACAGGGAAACATTCAGTACTTC. Residues: CASSQGQGNIQYF. This rearrangement joins TRBV14 to TRBJ2-4, with 9 bases lining up with TRBD1. The trim removed 3 bases at V and 6 bases at J, leaving 0 bases unmatched. The CDR3 runs 13 residues. The germline V gene encodes CDR1 SGHDN and CDR2 FVKESK.

The CDR3 nucleotides read TGTGCCAGCAGCAGATTCGGACAGGGGGCGATTTCGAGTACTGAAGCTTTCTTT. Protein product: CASSRFGQGAISSTEAFF. This sequence joins TRBV5-6 and TRBJ1-1; TRBD1 agrees at 11 bases. The junction had 16 bases not matched to a gene; V was cut back by 4 bases and J by 5 bases. Germline CDR1 is SGHDT and CDR2 is YYEEEE. The CDR3 consists of 18 residues.